The source of this T cell receptor (beta chain) is a study of human T cells and chemical hapten exposure. Study-level information: The use of 2% DPC on around 2 cm by around 2 cm of upper inner arm skin constituted sensitization.

Sample time point: patch test 1, 2 weeks after DPC sensitization. Stated treatment: therapeutic diphenylcyclopropenone sensitization with weekly scalp DPC. Blood draws came first, before each patch test. This clonotype was recorded a few times. Its antigen remains unknown. CDR1 LGHNA and CDR2 YSLEER come from the germline V gene. Trimming cost V 0 bases and J 5 bases; bases outside gene matches: 8. The CDR3 spans 16 residues. TCRdb re-analysed the RACE reads in MiXCR, keeping a single row per CDR3 protein. The repertoire includes more than 150,000 distinct CDR3 sequences, roughly 15% of them detected once, and approximately 1.5% sits in the top ten. Study-level results: The study found that DPC sensitization did not change TCRs above 1 in 1000 frequency. Clustering by CDR3 similarity yielded significantly more large clusters from expanded TCRs than controls.

This clonotype originated in a woman in her twenties or thirties with alopecia areata. Some clones in this sample may be carry-over from other donors' samples. Material: whole blood, obtained in connection with sensitization to the hapten diphenylcyclopropenone (DPC). This chain connects TRBV4-3 to TRBJ2-3, with 7 bases identical to TRBD1. As DNA, the CDR3 is TGCGCCAGCAGCCAAGATCGGACAGGCGGTGGAGATACGCAGTATTTT. This gives the protein CASSQDRTGGGDTQYF.